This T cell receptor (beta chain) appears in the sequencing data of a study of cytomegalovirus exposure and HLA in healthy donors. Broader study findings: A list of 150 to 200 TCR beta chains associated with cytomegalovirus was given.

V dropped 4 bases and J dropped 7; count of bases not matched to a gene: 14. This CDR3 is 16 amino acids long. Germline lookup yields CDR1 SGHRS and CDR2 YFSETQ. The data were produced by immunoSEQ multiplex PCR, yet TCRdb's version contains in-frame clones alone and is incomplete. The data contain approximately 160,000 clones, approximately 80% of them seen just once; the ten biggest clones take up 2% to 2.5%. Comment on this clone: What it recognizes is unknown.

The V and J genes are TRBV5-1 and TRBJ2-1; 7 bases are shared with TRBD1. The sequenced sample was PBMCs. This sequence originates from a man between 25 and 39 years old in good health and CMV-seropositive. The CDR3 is CASSVGGREPTNEQFF. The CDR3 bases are TGCGCCAGCAGCGTAGGGGGCAGGGAACCAACAAATGAGCAGTTCTTC.